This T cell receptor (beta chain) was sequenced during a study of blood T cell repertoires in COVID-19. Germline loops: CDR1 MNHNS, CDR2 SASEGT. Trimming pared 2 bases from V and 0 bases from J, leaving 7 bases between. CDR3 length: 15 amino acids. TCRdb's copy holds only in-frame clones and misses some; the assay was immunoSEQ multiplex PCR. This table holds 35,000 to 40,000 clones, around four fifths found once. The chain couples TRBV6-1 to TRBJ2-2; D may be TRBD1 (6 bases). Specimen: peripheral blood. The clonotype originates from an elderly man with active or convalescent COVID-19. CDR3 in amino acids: CASSERTANTGELFF. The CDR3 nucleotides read TGTGCCAGCAGTGAAAGGACAGCGAACACCGGGGAGCTGTTTTTT.